This T cell receptor beta chain derives from a study of monozygotic twins with inflammatory bowel disease. The germline V gene has CDR1 MDHEN and CDR2 SYDVKM. This CDR3 has 15 amino acids. The study, taken as a whole, reports: The study found lower TCRbeta diversity (inverse Simpson) in IBD patients than in healthy co-twins. IBD patients exhibited fewer clonotypes shared with other individuals than healthy twins, particularly with disease activity.

About this clonotype itself: What it binds is not known.

Per-sample cDNA came from eight separate reactions. Template switching added UMIs carrying a 6-nucleotide sample barcode. TCRdb reprocessed the 5' RACE reads and stores each CDR3 protein as one record, lacking DNA. This listing includes 150,000 or so distinct CDR3 sequences. The sample taken for sequencing was blood. The receptor was derived from a human donor with ulcerative colitis or Crohn's disease, or a healthy co-twin of an affected twin (not recorded which). The chain recombines TRBV28 with TRBJ1-2; lacking DNA, the TRBD1 call made by TCRdb goes unchecked. Here the CDR3 reads CASSLGQGRNYGYTF.